This T cell receptor (beta chain) was recovered during a study of blood T cells in healthy people across ages. Study-wide results and caveats: Possibly confounding the expanded clonotype changes was the fact that donor CMV status was unknown. Fewer expanded clones and more diversity marked long-lived versus aged donors. Measured against age, TCR beta diversity per million T cells decreased in a roughly linear manner.

Points on this clonotype: Its antigen remains unknown.

CDR1 SNHLY and CDR2 FYNNEI come from the germline V gene. V lost 3 bases and J lost 6, with 11 bases in between. This CDR3 has 13 residues. For the second PCR, which ran for about 6 to 11 cycles, a sample-barcoded 5' primer and a J-beta primer mix were used. MiXCR, applied by TCRdb to the 5' RACE reads, yields one record per CDR3 protein. This table holds about 760,000 distinct CDR3 sequences, about 56% found once. The rearrangement uses TRBV2 and TRBJ1-2; no clear D gene. The sample comprised blood. The sequence was collected from a man between 40 and 49 years old in good health. The CDR3 sequence is CASSDQGIDGYTF. The DNA of the CDR3 is TGTGCCAGCAGTGACCAAGGGATTGATGGCTACACCTTC.